This TCR beta chain originates from a study of OX40 agonist ivuxolimab in advanced cancers. For the study in its entirety: Ivuxolimab, which targeted the costimulatory receptor OX40 (CD134), was an agonistic, fully human IgG2 monoclonal antibody. The point of sequencing TCRbeta in the periphery was to test whether ivuxolimab changed TCR sequence diversity and drove clonal T-cell expansion. Intravenous ivuxolimab was administered to patients every 2 weeks at six dose levels: 0.01, 0.1, 0.3, 1.5, 3 and 10 mg/kg. Partial responses occurred in three dose-escalation patients, of whom one had hepatocellular carcinoma and two had cutaneous melanoma. Of the 50 to 55 dose-escalation patients, hepatocellular carcinoma was present in roughly 19, melanoma in about 15, renal cell carcinoma in 9 and head and neck cancer in 9. Patients were allowed to have had prior anti-PD-1, anti-PD-L1 or anti-CTLA-4 therapy, and approximately 39% of the dose-escalation patients had been treated with checkpoint inhibitors. The paper covers the monotherapy dose-escalation part of the phase I ivuxolimab trial, which included N ≈ 50 patients. The dose-escalation cohort was over 70% male with a mean age of around 62 years, ranging from about 20 to 85.

The trial excluded patients who had a history of autoimmune disease or who were on systemic immunosuppression. Peripheral blood for TCR sequencing was collected from all dose cohorts at baseline, on cycle 4 day 1, and on cycle 7 day 1. The samples were taken from a phase I, first-in-human, multicenter, open-label dose-escalation trial of ivuxolimab. Adults with locally advanced or metastatic melanoma, renal cell carcinoma, hepatocellular carcinoma or head and neck squamous cell carcinoma were enrolled in the trial. CD4+ and CD8+ T cells were sorted separately from peripheral blood before TCR sequencing. This clone came up once. Which antigen it targets is not known. No base qualities exist here, and no much larger clone lies one base off it. Genomic DNA was extracted from sorted cells for sequencing of the TCRbeta CDR3 region. The immunoSEQ Assay was used to sequence the TCRbeta CDR3 regions. The clones in this table, taken by TCRdb from immuneACCESS, are in-frame only. Not every clone is retained; where verified, under half of the shortfall comes from an unresolved V gene, and the cause of the rest is unknown. This sample lists over 55,000 clones; 86% were detected once. About 0.6% of the sample goes to the ten largest clones.

V is pared back by 2 bases and J by 1 base, with 11 bases lying between the germline termini. Via the germline V gene, CDR1 is MNHEY and CDR2 SVGAGI. The CDR3 holds 15 amino acids from the cysteine to the phenylalanine. The CDR3 DNA has 45 bases and is translated from base 1. Study-wide findings and limitations: The antigen specificity of the clonally expanded peripheral T cells was not determined. At doses of 0.1 to 3.0 mg/kg, clonal expansion of both CD4+ and CD8+ T cells in blood was seen between baseline and week 6. Partial responders in the 0.1-3.0 mg/kg groups had among the lowest normalized peripheral clonal expansion, especially among CD8+ T cells. Low levels of normalized T-cell clonal expansion were also seen in some patients who did not respond. After ivuxolimab, more expanded clones were found on average in CD8+ T cells than in CD4+ T cells.

The sample here was CD4+ or CD8+ T cells sorted from blood, taken in a trial of the OX40 agonist ivuxolimab. This sequence originates from an adult with an advanced solid tumor such as melanoma, head and neck, liver or kidney cancer. The chain links TRBV6-5 with TRBJ1-1; the D gene is perhaps TRBD1, on 6 matching bases. The DNA is TGTGCCAGCAGTTACGCAGGACAGCAGAACACTGAAGCTTTCTTT. It translates to CASSYAGQQNTEAFF.